This passage covers 12 T cell receptor beta chains from one sample sequenced in a study of cytomegalovirus exposure and HLA in healthy donors. A multiplex PCR was run with 60 Vbeta primers and 13 Jbeta primers. Clones were sequenced by immunoSEQ multiplex PCR, and TCRdb holds only the in-frame ones, with some missing. The sample lists some 84,000 clones, just under 80% seen once, with 2.5% in the top ten. The sample taken for sequencing was PBMCs. These receptors were obtained from a male donor in good health and CMV-seropositive.

V gene TRBV6-1 combines with J gene TRBJ2-7; 11 bases align to TRBD2. The germline CDR1 and CDR2 sequences are MNHNS and SASEGT. The J segment lost 3 bases and the V segment lost 4 bases, leaving 2 bases of the junction unmatched. CDR3 length: 14 amino acids. CDR3 protein: CASSVGTSGYEQYF. The CDR3, as DNA: TGTGCCAGCAGTGTCGGGACTAGCGGCTACGAGCAGTACTTC.

The gene calls are TRBV13 and TRBJ1-1; D not resolved. Germline V gene sequence: CDR1 PRHDT, CDR2 FYEKMQ (reference sequence). The CDR3 is 14 amino acids. V lost 5 bases, J lost 2 bases, and 12 bases lay in between. CDR3 DNA sequence: TGTGCCAGCAGCCACGATAGACTCAACACTGAAGCTTTCTTT. The encoded protein is CASSHDRLNTEAFF.

The chain is built from TRBV25-1 and TRBJ2-7; 9 bases agree with TRBD1. J gave up 5 bases and V 2 bases, and 10 bases lay outside the gene matches. The CDR3 has 16 residues. Germline CDR1 and CDR2: MGHDK and SYGVNS. The CDR3 sequence is CASSERDRVLGNEQYF. The CDR3, as DNA: TGTGCCAGCAGTGAAAGGGACAGGGTACTCGGGAACGAGCAGTACTTC.

V usage is TRBV11-2 and J usage is TRBJ1-1; D might be TRBD1 (5 bases). CDR3 length: 12 residues. Germline loops: CDR1 SGHAT, CDR2 FQNNGV. V shed 6 bases and J shed 8 bases, with 13 bases lying between them. The CDR3 nucleotides read TGTGCCAGCAGACCTAGGGGAGGCGAAGCTTTCTTT. As protein: CASRPRGGEAFF.

The genes are TRBV30 and TRBJ2-5; 7 bases align to TRBD2. Matching the DNA end better, TRBJ2-7 makes the J call doubtful. Germline CDR1 is GTSNPN and CDR2 is SVGIG (reference sequence). The CDR3 has 14 amino acids. DNA of the CDR3: TGTGCCTGGAGTCCACTTTCGGGAGGCTACGAGCAGTACTTC. Protein product: CAWSPLSGGYEQYF.

The chain employs TRBV28 and TRBJ2-7; perhaps TRBD2 as D (6 bases). CDR3 size: 14 residues. V was cut by 1 base and J by 3 bases, with 10 bases left in between. Germline CDR1 and CDR2: MDHEN and SYDVKM. In DNA form, the CDR3 reads TGTGCCAGCAGTTTATCGGGGGACGGCTACGAGCAGTACTTC. It codes for CASSLSGDGYEQYF.

The gene calls are TRBV5-4 and TRBJ1-2; 7 bases agree with TRBD1. After removal of 3 bases from V and 5 bases from J, the junction contained 4 bases not matched to a gene. Looked up from germline, CDR1 is SGHNT and CDR2 is YYREEE (reference sequence). The CDR3 length is 13 residues. The CDR3 loop reads CASSSTGLYGYTF. The CDR3, as DNA: TGTGCCAGCAGCTCGACAGGGCTTTATGGCTACACCTTC.

The table lists this clone with a few counts. The chain has TRBV6-5 and TRBJ2-7, with 8 bases fitting TRBD2. V lost 6 bases to trimming and J lost 1 base; unmatched junction nucleotides: 8. This CDR3 contains 15 residues. Per germline, CDR1 MNHEY and CDR2 SVGAGI. The DNA of the CDR3 is TGTGCCAGCAGGCCACCCACGGGAGGGTCCTACGAGCAGTACTTC. This codes for CASRPPTGGSYEQYF.

This clone has just a few counts. This sequence joins TRBV29-1 and TRBJ2-2, with 12 bases that match TRBD2. The V gene end was trimmed by 7 bases and the J gene end by 7 bases; junction bases not matched to a gene: 7. From germline, CDR1 is SQVTM and CDR2 ANQGSEA. This CDR3 contains 14 residues. The DNA of the CDR3 is TGCAGCGGGGGGACTAGCGGGTTCGTCGGGGAGCTGTTTTTT. It specifies CSGGTSGFVGELFF.

V usage is TRBV7-2 and J usage is TRBJ2-1, with D maybe TRBD2 (6 bases). The CDR3 is made up of 14 amino acids. CDR1 is SGHTA and CDR2 is FQGNSA in the germline V gene. V was cut by 7 bases and J by 9 bases, with 19 bases left in between. CDR3: CASTQLEGRGEQFF. The DNA for the CDR3 is TGTGCCAGCACCCAATTAGAGGGGCGGGGTGAGCAGTTCTTC.

V is TRBV6-5 and J is TRBJ1-6; D not resolved. CDR3 length: 13 amino acids. Trimming removed 0 bases at V and 7 bases at J, with 4 bases between. Germline CDR1 reads MNHEY; CDR2 reads SVGAGI. The CDR3 DNA follows: TGTGCCAGCAGTTACTCATCGAATTCACCCCTCCACTTT. It is translated as CASSYSSNSPLHF.

This chain uses TRBV6-4 with TRBJ2-1; 9 bases agree with TRBD2. The ends lost 3 bases at V and 5 bases at J; junction bases unmatched: 5. CDR1 MRHNA and CDR2 SNTAGT come from the germline V gene. The CDR3 has 15 residues. CDR3 region: CASSEVASGNNEQFF. The CDR3 region has the DNA TGTGCCAGCAGTGAAGTGGCTAGCGGGAACAATGAGCAGTTCTTC.